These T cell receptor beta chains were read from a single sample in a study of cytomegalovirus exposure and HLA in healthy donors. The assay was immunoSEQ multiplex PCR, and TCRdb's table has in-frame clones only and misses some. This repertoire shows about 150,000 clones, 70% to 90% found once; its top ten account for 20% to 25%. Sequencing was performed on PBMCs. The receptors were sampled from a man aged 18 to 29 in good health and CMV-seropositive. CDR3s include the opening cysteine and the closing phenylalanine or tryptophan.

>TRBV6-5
CASSYDRGSMNTEAFF
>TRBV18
CASSEDRAAGYTF
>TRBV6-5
CASSFSGTGIYEQYF
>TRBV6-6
CASRPGDLGPQHF
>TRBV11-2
CASSFQQVPNNEQFF
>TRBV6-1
CASSLQGTNQPQHF
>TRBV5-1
CASSLDVGQGARGYTF
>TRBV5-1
CASSLGVGISGNTIYF
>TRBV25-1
CASRGQGAVEQYF
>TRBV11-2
CASSHDRGLKDTQYF
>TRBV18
CASSPPSSGRAPNEQFF
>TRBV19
CASSIYGWSEQFF
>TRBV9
CASSVISGTGETQYF
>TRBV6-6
CASRRGETQYF
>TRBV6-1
CASSEASAATGTEAFF
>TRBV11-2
CASSSLRGHYEQYF
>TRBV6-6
CASSYLQALAPETQYF
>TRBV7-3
CASSPRTGASGNTIYF
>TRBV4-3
CASSHGQTMNTEAFF
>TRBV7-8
CASSTRDRGRPYGYTF
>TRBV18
CASSPAGQGASYEQYF
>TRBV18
CASSPGQNNEKLFF
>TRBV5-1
CASSSRTSGSTDTQYF
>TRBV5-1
CASSSGTSVPVDPYNEQFF
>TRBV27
CASSSRTGSTYGYTF
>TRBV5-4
CASSLVGEGQGETQYF
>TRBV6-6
CASSYGGPYNEQFF
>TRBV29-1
CSVKGQGNPNTEAFF
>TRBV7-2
CASSFGGGDNYEQYF
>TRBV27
CASSFGVDSNQPQHF
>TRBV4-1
CASSQDQGQTHQPQHF
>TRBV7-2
CASSQTARDSYEQYF
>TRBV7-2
CASSSRTGYGYEQYF
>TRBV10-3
CAISDRGMNTEAFF
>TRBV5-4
CASSPAGAASYEAFF
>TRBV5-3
CAVEIGNQPQHF
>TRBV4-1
CASSQNLLQGVAAGAFF
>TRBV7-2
CASTDRTGPTGELFF
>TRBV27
CASSSTSGGLKTQYF
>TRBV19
CASSMAGRLKANYGYTF
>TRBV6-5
CASSRDREANYGYTF
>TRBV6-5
CASSYGGSNEKLFF